A single sample is the source of the 7 T cell receptor beta chains below, sequenced in a study of cytomegalovirus exposure and HLA in healthy donors. Repertoires were generated with immunoSEQ multiplex PCR, while TCRdb's copy carries only in-frame clones and drops some. This table has roughly 150,000 clones, roughly 95% appearing once. The sequenced sample consisted of PBMCs. The source is a woman younger than 35 in good health and CMV-seronegative.

The V call is TRBV29-1, the J call TRBJ2-5; D might be TRBD2 (6 bases). The V gene's germline CDR1 is SQVTM and CDR2 ANQGSEA. This CDR3 contains 12 residues. V was pared by 3 bases and J by 2 bases, with 7 bases between. The CDR3 region has the DNA TGCAGCGTTGAGGAGGGTCAAGAGACCCAGTACTTC. This encodes CSVEEGQETQYF.

V and J are TRBV9 and TRBJ1-5; TRBD1 agrees at 11 bases. CDR1 and CDR2 (germline): SGDLS, YYNGEE. The CDR3 sequence is 15 residues long. The J segment lost 4 bases and the V segment lost 4 bases, leaving 4 bases of the junction unmatched. CDR3 nucleotide sequence: TGTGCCAGCAGCTGGACAGGGGGCGAGAATCAGCCCCAGCATTTT. It yields the protein CASSWTGGENQPQHF. Together with reference TRBV9 and TRBJ1-5, the CDR3 gives the full variable domain: DSGVTQTPKHLITATGQRVTLRCSPRSGDLSVYWYQQSLDQGLQFLIQYYNGEERAKGNILERFSAQQFPDLHSELNLSSLELGDSALYFCASSWTGGENQPQHFGDGTRLSIL.

The CDR3 sequence is CASSSGLAGGSGTDTQYF. CDR3 DNA sequence: TGTGCCAGCAGCTCGGGACTAGCGGGGGGGTCGGGCACAGATACGCAGTATTTT. The chain links TRBV13 to TRBJ2-3; TRBD2 matches 16 bases. V shed 4 bases, J shed 1 base, and the junction held 5 bases outside the gene matches. CDR3 length: 18 amino acids. CDR1 and CDR2 (germline): PRHDT, FYEKMQ (reference sequence). Full variable domain (missing parts from reference TRBV13 and TRBJ2-3): AAGVIQSPRHLIKEKRETATLKCYPIPRHDTVYWYQQGPGQDPQFLISFYEKMQSDKGSIPDRFSAQQFSDYHSELNMSSLELGDSALYFCASSSGLAGGSGTDTQYFGPGTRLTVL.

This clone was observed once. V gene TRBV5-1 combines with J gene TRBJ2-3, with D unclear. The CDR3 sequence is 13 residues long. Germline V gene data show CDR1 as SGHRS and CDR2 as YFSETQ. V was shortened by 2 bases and J by 3 bases, with 7 bases between the two germline ends. CDR3 DNA sequence: TGCGCCAGCAGCTTAGGAGCGACAGATACGCAGTATTTT. This codes for CASSLGATDTQYF.

This clone was seen only once. The J gene is TRBJ1-3, the V gene TRBV9; tentatively, D is TRBD1 (6 bases). CDR1 is SGDLS and CDR2 is YYNGEE in the germline V gene. Deletions cut 3 bases from V and 0 bases from J, with 25 bases between. The CDR3 spans 20 residues. In DNA, the CDR3 is TGTGCCAGCAGCGCCCCGCAGGGCGGGGGCCCTCGTAACTCTGGAAACACCATATATTTT. Translation gives CASSAPQGGGPRNSGNTIYF.

This clone has more than one count but fewer than ten. The chain employs TRBV6-5 and TRBJ1-1; D is perhaps TRBD1 (5 bases). Per germline, CDR1 MNHEY and CDR2 SVGAGI. Trimming left V 6 bases short and J 0 bases short, with 8 bases between. The CDR3 extends over 13 amino acids. This CDR3 is CASSKGLNTEAFF. CDR3 in DNA: TGTGCCAGCAGCAAGGGGCTGAACACTGAAGCTTTCTTT.

The V call is TRBV10-3, the J call TRBJ2-2; weak D call: TRBD1 (5 bases). Germline-derived CDR1 and CDR2 are ENHRY and SYGVKD. CDR3 length: 16 amino acids. Trimming cost V 2 bases and J 1 base, with 11 bases left between them. Here the CDR3 reads CAISENQGGNTGELFF. The CDR3, as DNA: TGTGCCATCAGTGAGAACCAGGGTGGGAACACCGGGGAGCTGTTTTTT.